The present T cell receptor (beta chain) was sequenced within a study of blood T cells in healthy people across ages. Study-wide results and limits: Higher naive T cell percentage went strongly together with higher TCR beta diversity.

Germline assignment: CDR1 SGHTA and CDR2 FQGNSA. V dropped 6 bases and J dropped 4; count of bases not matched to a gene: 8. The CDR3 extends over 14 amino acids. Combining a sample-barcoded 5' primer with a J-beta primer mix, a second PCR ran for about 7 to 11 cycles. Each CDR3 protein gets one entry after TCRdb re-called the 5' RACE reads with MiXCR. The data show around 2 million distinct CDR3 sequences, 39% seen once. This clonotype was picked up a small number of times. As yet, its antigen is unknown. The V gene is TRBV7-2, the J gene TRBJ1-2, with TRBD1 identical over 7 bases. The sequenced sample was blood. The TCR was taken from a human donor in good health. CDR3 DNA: TGTGCCAGCAGTGACAGGGTTAAGGGCTATGGCTACACCTTC. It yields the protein CASSDRVKGYGYTF.